This T cell receptor (beta chain) comes out of a study of T cell responses to AZD1222 COVID-19 vaccine. This CDR3 comprises 13 residues. Germline CDR1 SGHNT, CDR2 YYREEE (reference sequence). V was clipped by 0 bases and J by 5 bases, with 5 bases between them. Some clones are missing from TCRdb's copy, which holds only in-frame ones; the method was immunoSEQ multiplex PCR. The table shows approximately 110,000 clones, with 89% occurring only once. The sequence was obtained from an adult who received the AZD1222 COVID-19 vaccine. The sample in question was peripheral blood, obtained 28 days after the second AZD1222 dose. V usage is TRBV5-4 and J usage is TRBJ2-2; no reliable D call. CDR3 DNA sequence: TGTGCCAGCAGCTTGGTGGGGACCGGGGAGCTGTTTTTT. As protein: CASSLVGTGELFF.